The 18 T cell receptor beta chains presented below share a single source sample, sequenced in a study of T cells in Graves' hyperthyroidism and ophthalmopathy. TCR beta CDR3 region amplification was performed from RNA transcripts. During a first-round RT-PCR of the TCR CDR3, the HTBI primer set was used. One entry per CDR3 protein results from TCRdb running MiXCR on the multiplex PCR reads. The sample yields about 600,000 distinct CDR3 sequences, 14% seen once. Sequencing was performed on blood. These receptors were obtained from a woman younger than 35 with Graves' ophthalmopathy.

V usage is TRBV7-8 and J usage is TRBJ2-1; D could derive from TRBD1 or TRBD2 (6 bases each). V was clipped by 8 bases and J by 2 bases, with 19 bases between them. The germline CDR1 and CDR2 sequences are SGHVS and FQNEAQ. CDR3 length: 16 amino acids. The CDR3 protein is CASPVNPGAAYNEQFF. In DNA, the CDR3 is TGTGCCAGCCCCGTTAACCCGGGGGCCGCCTACAATGAGCAGTTCTTC.

This clonotype appeared many times. The chain recombines TRBV12-3 or TRBV12-4 with TRBJ1-2; D gene ambiguous. CDR3 size: 16 residues. The V and J ends lost 6 bases and 2 bases respectively, with 19 bases between them. CDR3 DNA: TGTGCCAGCAGCTCGACTACGAAGACGGTAAACTATGGCTACACCTTC. It translates to CASSSTTKTVNYGYTF.

The V gene is TRBV2, the J gene TRBJ1-1; no reliable D call. The germline V and J ends were trimmed by 6 bases and 4 bases, with 15 bases remaining between them. CDR1 and CDR2 (germline): SNHLY, FYNNEI. The CDR3 totals 14 residues. CDR3 nucleotides: TGTGCCAGCAGCTTATCAGGCGGCCCCACTGAAGCTTTCTTT. This gives the protein CASSLSGGPTEAFF.

This clonotype was seen ten or more times. This chain uses TRBV12-5 with TRBJ1-2; no clear D gene. The V and J ends lost 3 bases and 3 bases respectively, with 8 bases between them. The CDR3 contains 13 residues. In germline, CDR1 is LGHNT, CDR2 FRNRAP. The CDR3 reads CASGFDRDYGYTF. The CDR3 DNA reads TGTGCTAGTGGTTTTGATCGTGACTATGGCTACACCTTC.

This clonotype was detected ten times or more. The genes are TRBV6-1 and TRBJ1-1; D might be TRBD1 (6 bases). V lost 6 bases to trimming and J lost 3 bases, with 14 bases between them. Germline V lookup: CDR1 MNHNS, CDR2 SASEGT. The CDR3 sequence is 14 residues long. CDR3 sequence: CASRGTRQDTEAFF. For the CDR3, the DNA is TGTGCCAGCAGGGGGACAAGACAGGACACTGAAGCTTTCTTT.

The V call is TRBV18, the J call TRBJ2-6; tentatively, D is TRBD2 (6 bases). Germline CDR1 and CDR2: KGHSH and LQKENI. This CDR3 spans 19 amino acids. Trimming removed 5 bases at V and 0 bases at J, with 20 bases between. CDR3 region: CASSSTWRVQSSGANVLTF. The CDR3, as DNA: TGTGCCAGCTCATCCACTTGGAGGGTGCAGTCCTCTGGGGCCAACGTCCTGACTTTC. The full variable domain, completed using reference TRBV18 and TRBJ2-6, is NAGVMQNPRHLVRRRGQEARLRCSPMKGHSHVYWYRQLPEEGLKFMVYLQKENIIDESGMPKERFSAEFPKEGPSILRIQQVVRGDSAAYFCASSSTWRVQSSGANVLTFGAGSRLTVL.

The chain carries TRBV12-3 or TRBV12-4 and TRBJ1-6; tentatively, D is TRBD1 (6 bases). The CDR3 sequence is 14 residues long. Trimming pared 3 bases from V and 6 bases from J, leaving 9 bases between. The CDR3 nucleotides are TGTGCCAGCAGTTTTGACAGGACTAATTCACCCCTCCACTTT. Translation: CASSFDRTNSPLHF.

The chain combines TRBV7-2 with TRBJ1-1; the D gene is possibly TRBD1 (5 bases). This CDR3 region has 14 residues. V lost 1 base and J 8 bases, leaving 14 bases between the germline ends. Germline CDR1 and CDR2: SGHTA and FQGNSA. CDR3 DNA: TGTGCCAGCAGCTTAGGGGGCAGCCCTTGGGAAGCTTTCTTT. It specifies CASSLGGSPWEAFF.

The chain is built from TRBV28 and TRBJ2-1; 8 bases match TRBD2. Germline loops: CDR1 MDHEN, CDR2 SYDVKM. This CDR3 comprises 16 residues. V was pared by 3 bases and J by 8 bases, with 12 bases of the junction left unmatched. This chain's CDR3 is CASSFASGSWSDEQFF. The DNA for the CDR3 is TGTGCCAGCAGTTTCGCGAGCGGGAGTTGGTCCGATGAGCAGTTCTTC.

The V call is TRBV3-1, the J call TRBJ2-1; TRBD2 matches at 8 bases. This CDR3 contains 18 residues. The V gene's germline CDR1 is LGHDT and CDR2 YNNKEL (reference sequence). V gave up 3 bases and J gave up 2 bases; unmatched junction bases: 12. CDR3 sequence (DNA): TGTGCCAGCAGCCATAAACCCCAGGGAGCGGGAGCCTACAATGAGCAGTTCTTC. It codes for CASSHKPQGAGAYNEQFF.

CDR3 residues: CASSRARTGGFSYGYTF. The CDR3, as DNA: TGTGCCAGCAGCCGGGCCCGTACAGGGGGCTTCTCATATGGCTACACCTTC. The gene calls are TRBV5-6 and TRBJ1-2; 9 bases are a match to TRBD1. Germline V gives CDR1 SGHDT, CDR2 YYEEEE. This CDR3 is 17 amino acids long. The V and J ends lost 4 bases and 5 bases, in that order; junction bases with no gene match: 15.

Only a few counts were recorded for this clonotype. This chain joins TRBV19 and TRBJ1-1; the match to TRBD1 covers 8 bases. Germline V gene sequence: CDR1 LNHDA, CDR2 SQIVND (reference sequence). V lost 7 bases to trimming and J lost 3 bases; unmatched junction nucleotides: 10. This CDR3 spans 15 amino acids. The CDR3 here is CASTPGQGSDTEAFF. In DNA form, the CDR3 reads TGTGCCAGTACCCCCGGACAGGGATCGGACACTGAAGCTTTCTTT.

In this sample, this clonotype turned up many times. CDR3 loop: CASGERGDEKLFF. In DNA form, the CDR3 reads TGTGCCAGCGGAGAGCGCGGGGATGAAAAACTGTTTTTT. This chain links TRBV6-1 with TRBJ1-4, with D uncertain. Trimming shortened V by 8 bases and J by 6 bases, and 13 bases separated the two germline ends. This CDR3 is built from 13 residues. Germline CDR1 MNHNS, CDR2 SASEGT.

A word on this clonotype: A much larger clonotype is one base distant, so this may be a read error. This rearrangement joins TRBV6-2 or TRBV6-3 to TRBJ2-7; D not resolved. The germline V gene has CDR1 MNHEY and CDR2 SVGEGT. V was clipped by 2 bases and J by 6 bases, with 8 bases between them. The CDR3 has 12 amino acids. The CDR3 region has the DNA TGTGCCAGCAGTTACACCCCACTCGAGCAGTACTTC. As protein: CASSYTPLEQYF.

This clonotype was counted ten times or more. The V gene is TRBV7-8, the J gene TRBJ1-2; D gene ambiguous. The germline V gene encodes CDR1 SGHVS and CDR2 FQNEAQ. The V gene lost 7 bases and the J gene lost 2 bases, with 17 bases spanning the gap. The CDR3 sequence is 15 residues long. The CDR3 region has the DNA TGTGCCAGCACCATATCCTTCCCGACAAACTATGGCTACACCTTC. As protein: CASTISFPTNYGYTF.

This clonotype was counted ten times or more. The rearrangement joins TRBV18 to TRBJ1-1; 8 bases are a match to TRBD1. The CDR3 contains 15 residues. Germline V gene data show CDR1 as KGHSH and CDR2 as LQKENI. J lost 5 bases, V lost 6 bases, and 11 bases had no gene match. The CDR3 sequence: CASSSGTGLPTEAFF. The DNA of the CDR3 is TGTGCCAGCTCTTCCGGGACAGGCCTCCCTACTGAAGCTTTCTTT. Full variable domain (missing parts from reference TRBV18 and TRBJ1-1): NAGVMQNPRHLVRRRGQEARLRCSPMKGHSHVYWYRQLPEEGLKFMVYLQKENIIDESGMPKERFSAEFPKEGPSILRIQQVVRGDSAAYFCASSSGTGLPTEAFFGQGTRLTVV.

The V and J genes are TRBV6-1 and TRBJ2-2; no definite D call. CDR3 length equals 12 residues. Germline V CDR1 and CDR2: MNHNS, SASEGT. Trimming pared 5 bases from V and 7 bases from J, leaving 8 bases between. CDR3 nucleotides: TGTGCCAGCAGTTTCGGCTACGGGGAGCTGTTTTTT. Translation: CASSFGYGELFF.

This clonotype showed up many times. The V and J genes are TRBV9 and TRBJ2-3, with 14 bases aligning to TRBD2. The CDR3 sequence is 16 residues long. J gave up 5 bases and V 4 bases, and 6 bases lay outside the gene matches. Germline loops: CDR1 SGDLS, CDR2 YYNGEE. CDR3 sequence (DNA): TGTGCCAGCAGCCCGGAGACTAGCGGGAGGGGAGATACGCAGTATTTT. Translation: CASSPETSGRGDTQYF.